The sequence of this T cell receptor beta chain was determined in a study of blood T cell repertoires in COVID-19. Overall study context: Acute and convalescent COVID-19 samples came from the United States, Italy and Spain. From T cells, B-cell-depleted T cells, or PBMCs came the material, which was cDNA or gDNA.

The CDR3 sequence is 18 residues long. Trimming at V came to 4 bases and at J to 4 bases, leaving 12 bases not matched to a gene. CDR1 is KGHDR, CDR2 SFDVKD, per germline. In the source study's methods: Cell counts per sample came from amplifying reference gene primers. Clones were read by immunoSEQ multiplex PCR, and TCRdb kept only the in-frame ones, dropping some. That table gives V, J and clone size, and the DNA gave D and trimming. Of approximately 190,000 clones in the sample, 80% to 90% were seen once. The rearrangement links TRBV24-1 to TRBJ2-1; 10 positions agree with TRBD2. Sequencing was performed on peripheral blood. The sequence derives from a man older than 75 with acute or convalescent COVID-19. DNA of the CDR3: TGTGCCACCAGTGAACCAGCGGGAGGGCCAAAAAAATACAATGAGCAGTTCTTC. It codes for CATSEPAGGPKKYNEQFF.